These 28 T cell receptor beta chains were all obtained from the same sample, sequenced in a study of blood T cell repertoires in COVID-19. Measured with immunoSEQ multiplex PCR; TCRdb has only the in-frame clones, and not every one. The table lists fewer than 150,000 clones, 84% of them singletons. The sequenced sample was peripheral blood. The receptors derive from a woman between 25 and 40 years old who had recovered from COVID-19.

CDR3 in amino acids: CASSWSGGPPQHF. DNA for the CDR3: TGTGCCAGCAGTTGGTCAGGGGGACCTCCCCAGCATTTT. The chain combines TRBV6-5 with TRBJ1-5, with 7 bases fitting TRBD1. There are 13 residues in the CDR3. V was pared by 4 bases and J by 10 bases, with 7 bases of the junction left unmatched. The germline V gene encodes CDR1 MNHEY and CDR2 SVGAGI.

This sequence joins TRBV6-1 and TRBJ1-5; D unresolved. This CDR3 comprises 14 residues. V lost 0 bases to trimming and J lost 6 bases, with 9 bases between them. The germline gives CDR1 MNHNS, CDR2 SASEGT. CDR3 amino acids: CASSEAEAGQPQHF. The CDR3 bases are TGTGCCAGCAGTGAAGCCGAGGCGGGTCAGCCCCAGCATTTT.

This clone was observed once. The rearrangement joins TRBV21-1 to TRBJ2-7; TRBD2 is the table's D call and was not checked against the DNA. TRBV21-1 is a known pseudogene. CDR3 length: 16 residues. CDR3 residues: CASSNAASGSSYEQYF. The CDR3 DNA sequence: TGTGCCAGCAGCAATGCCGCTAGCGGGAGCTCCTACGAGCAGTACTTC.

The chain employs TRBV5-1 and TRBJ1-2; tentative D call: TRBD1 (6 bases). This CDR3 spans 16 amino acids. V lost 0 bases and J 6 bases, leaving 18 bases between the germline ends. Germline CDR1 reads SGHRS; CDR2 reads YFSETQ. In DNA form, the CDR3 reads TGCGCCAGCAGCTTGGAAACGGCAACAGGGAACCATGGCTACACCTTC. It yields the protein CASSLETATGNHGYTF.

CDR3 coding DNA: TGTGCCAGCAACTTGGGACTAGCGGGAGGTGAGACCCAGTACTTC. It codes for CASNLGLAGGETQYF. The J gene is TRBJ2-5, the V gene TRBV7-8, with 15 bases that match TRBD2. V lost 7 bases, J lost 5 bases, and 5 bases stayed unmatched. Looked up from germline, CDR1 is SGHVS and CDR2 is FQNEAQ. The CDR3 consists of 15 residues.

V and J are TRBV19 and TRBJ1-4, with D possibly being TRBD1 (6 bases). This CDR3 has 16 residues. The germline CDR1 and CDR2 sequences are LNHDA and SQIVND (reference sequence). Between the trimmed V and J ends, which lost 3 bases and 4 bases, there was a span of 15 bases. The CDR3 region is CASSMRQDPINEKLFF. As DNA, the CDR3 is TGTGCCAGTAGTATGAGACAGGACCCAATTAATGAAAAACTGTTTTTT.

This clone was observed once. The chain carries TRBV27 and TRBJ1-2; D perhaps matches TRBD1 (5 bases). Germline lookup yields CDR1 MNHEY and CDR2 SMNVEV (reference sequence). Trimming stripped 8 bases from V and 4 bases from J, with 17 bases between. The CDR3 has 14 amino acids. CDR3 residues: CASGWQGGIYGYTF. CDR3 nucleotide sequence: TGTGCCAGCGGGTGGCAGGGTGGTATCTATGGCTACACCTTC.

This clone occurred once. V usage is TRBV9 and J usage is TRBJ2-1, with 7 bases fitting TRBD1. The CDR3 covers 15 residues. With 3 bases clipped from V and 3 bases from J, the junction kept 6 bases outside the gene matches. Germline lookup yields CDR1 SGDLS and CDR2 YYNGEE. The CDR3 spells CASSARDSVYNEQFF. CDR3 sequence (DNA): TGTGCCAGCAGCGCCCGGGACAGTGTCTACAATGAGCAGTTCTTC.

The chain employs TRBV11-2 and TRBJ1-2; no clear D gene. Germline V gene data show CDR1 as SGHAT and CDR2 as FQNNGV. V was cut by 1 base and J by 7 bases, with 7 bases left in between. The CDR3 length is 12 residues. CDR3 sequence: CASSLGGVGYTF. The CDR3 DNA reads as TGTGCCAGCAGCTTAGGCGGCGTTGGCTACACCTTC.

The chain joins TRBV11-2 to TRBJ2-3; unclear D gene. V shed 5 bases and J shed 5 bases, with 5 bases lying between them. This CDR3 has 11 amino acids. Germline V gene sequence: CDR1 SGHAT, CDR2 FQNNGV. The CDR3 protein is CASSPVDTQYF. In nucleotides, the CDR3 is TGTGCCAGCAGCCCCGTAGATACGCAGTATTTT.

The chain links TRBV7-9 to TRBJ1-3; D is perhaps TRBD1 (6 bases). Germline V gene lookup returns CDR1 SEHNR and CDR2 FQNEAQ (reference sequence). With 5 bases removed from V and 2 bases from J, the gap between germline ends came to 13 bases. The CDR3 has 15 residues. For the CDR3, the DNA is TGTGCCAGCAGCACCGACAGGTCCCCTGGAAACACCATATATTTT. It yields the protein CASSTDRSPGNTIYF.

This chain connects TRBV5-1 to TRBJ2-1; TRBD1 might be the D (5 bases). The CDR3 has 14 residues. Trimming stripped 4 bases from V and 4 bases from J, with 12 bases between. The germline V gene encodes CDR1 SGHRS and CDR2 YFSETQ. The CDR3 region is CASSQLTAYNEQFF. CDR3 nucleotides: TGCGCCAGCAGCCAACTGACAGCTTACAATGAGCAGTTCTTC.

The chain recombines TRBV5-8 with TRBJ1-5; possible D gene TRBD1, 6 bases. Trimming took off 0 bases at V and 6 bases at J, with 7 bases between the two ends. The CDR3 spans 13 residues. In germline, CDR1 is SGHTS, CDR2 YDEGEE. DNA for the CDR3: TGTGCCAGCAGCTTGGAAGGGGGTCAGCCCCAGCATTTT. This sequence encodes CASSLEGGQPQHF.

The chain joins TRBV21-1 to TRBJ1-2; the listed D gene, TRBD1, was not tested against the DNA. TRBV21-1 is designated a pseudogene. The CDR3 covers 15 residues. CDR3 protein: CASSKGLPANYGYTF. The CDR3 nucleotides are TGTGCCAGCAGCAAGGGCCTTCCAGCTAACTATGGCTACACCTTC.

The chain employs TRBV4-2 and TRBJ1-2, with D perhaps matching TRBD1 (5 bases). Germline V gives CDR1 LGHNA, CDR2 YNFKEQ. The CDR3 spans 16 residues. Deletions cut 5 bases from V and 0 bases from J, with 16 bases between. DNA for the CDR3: TGTGCCAGCAGCTCCCCCGGCGGGGGTGCTAACTATGGCTACACCTTC. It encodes CASSSPGGGANYGYTF.

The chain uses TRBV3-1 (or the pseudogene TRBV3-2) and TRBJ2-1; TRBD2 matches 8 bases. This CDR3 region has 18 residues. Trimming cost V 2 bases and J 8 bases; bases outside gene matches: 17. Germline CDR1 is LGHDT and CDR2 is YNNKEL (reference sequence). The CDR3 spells CASSQPPGLGVGGYEQFF. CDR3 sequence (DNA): TGTGCCAGCAGCCAACCGCCGGGACTAGGCGTGGGTGGTTATGAGCAGTTCTTC.

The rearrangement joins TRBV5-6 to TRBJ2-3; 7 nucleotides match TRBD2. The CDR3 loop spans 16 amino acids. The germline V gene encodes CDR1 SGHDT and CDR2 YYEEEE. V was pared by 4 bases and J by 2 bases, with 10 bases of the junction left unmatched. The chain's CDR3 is CASSPTTSAYTDTQYF. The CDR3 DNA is TGTGCCAGCAGCCCCACCACTAGCGCCTACACAGATACGCAGTATTTT.

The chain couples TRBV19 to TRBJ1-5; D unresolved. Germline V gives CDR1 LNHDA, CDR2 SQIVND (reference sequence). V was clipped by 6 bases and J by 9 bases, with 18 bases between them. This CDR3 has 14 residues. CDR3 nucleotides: TGTGCCAGTAGGACCACTGGCGACACGCCGCCCCAGCATTTT. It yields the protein CASRTTGDTPPQHF.

CDR3 sequence: CASSPASGSDTNTEAFF. For the CDR3, the DNA is TGTGCCAGCAGCCCAGCGAGCGGGAGCGACACGAACACTGAAGCTTTCTTT. The J gene is TRBJ1-1, the V gene TRBV7-9; no clear D gene. V was shortened by 5 bases and J by 1 base, with 20 bases between the two germline ends. The CDR3 is made up of 17 amino acids. Germline values: CDR1 SEHNR, CDR2 FQNEAQ (reference sequence). The full variable domain, its missing parts supplied by reference TRBV7-9 and TRBJ1-1, is DTGVSQNPRHKITKRGQNVTFRCDPISEHNRLYWYRQTLGQGPEFLTYFQNEAQLEKSRLLSDRFSAERPKGSFSTLEIQRTEQGDSAMYLCASSPASGSDTNTEAFFGQGTRLTVV.

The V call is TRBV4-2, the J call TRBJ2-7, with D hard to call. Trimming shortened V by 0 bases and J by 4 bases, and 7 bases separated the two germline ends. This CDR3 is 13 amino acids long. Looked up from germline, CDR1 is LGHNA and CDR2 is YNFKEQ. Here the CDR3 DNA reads TGTGCCAGCAGCCAAGAGGTGCGGTACGAGCAGTACTTC. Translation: CASSQEVRYEQYF.

The CDR3 region is CASRLYGYTF. The CDR3 nucleotides are TGCGCCAGCAGACTATATGGCTACACCTTC. The gene calls are TRBV5-1 and TRBJ1-2, with D hard to call. Germline CDR1 and CDR2: SGHRS and YFSETQ. V was cut by 5 bases and J by 5 bases, with 4 bases left in between. There are 10 residues in the CDR3.

The CDR3 region is CASSDGTGGSGANVLTF. The DNA of the CDR3 is TGTGCCAGCAGTGACGGGACAGGGGGCTCTGGGGCCAACGTCCTGACTTTC. This chain joins TRBV6-4 and TRBJ2-6; 11 positions agree with TRBD1. CDR3 size: 17 residues. Germline values: CDR1 MRHNA, CDR2 SNTAGT. The V segment lost 2 bases and the J segment 0 bases; nucleotides outside the gene matches: 0.

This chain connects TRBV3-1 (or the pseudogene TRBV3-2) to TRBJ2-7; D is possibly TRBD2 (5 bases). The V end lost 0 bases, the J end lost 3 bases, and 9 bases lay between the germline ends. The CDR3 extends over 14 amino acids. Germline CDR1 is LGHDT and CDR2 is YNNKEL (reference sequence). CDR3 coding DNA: TGTGCCAGCAGCCAAGAAGGAGGAGACTACGAGCAGTACTTC. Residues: CASSQEGGDYEQYF.

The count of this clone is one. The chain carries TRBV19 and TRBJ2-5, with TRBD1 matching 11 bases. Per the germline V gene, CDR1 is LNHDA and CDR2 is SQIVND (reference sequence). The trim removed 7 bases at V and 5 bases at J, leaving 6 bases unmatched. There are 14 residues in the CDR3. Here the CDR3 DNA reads TGTGCCAGTAAGGACAGGGGGCGTGACGAGACCCAGTACTTC. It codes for CASKDRGRDETQYF.

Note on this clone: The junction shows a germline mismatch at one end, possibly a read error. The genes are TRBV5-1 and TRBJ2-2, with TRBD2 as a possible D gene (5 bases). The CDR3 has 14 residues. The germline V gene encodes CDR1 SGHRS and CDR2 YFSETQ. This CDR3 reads CASEGGSYTGELFF. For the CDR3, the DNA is TGCGCCAGCGAAGGTGGCAGCTACACCGGGGAGCTATTTTTT. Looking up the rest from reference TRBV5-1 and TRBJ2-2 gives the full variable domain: KAGVTQTPRYLIKTRGQQVTLSCSPISGHRSVSWYQQTPGQGLQFLFEYFSETQRNKGNFPGRFSGRQFSNSRSEMNVSTLELGDSALYLCASEGGSYTGELFFGEGSRLTVL.

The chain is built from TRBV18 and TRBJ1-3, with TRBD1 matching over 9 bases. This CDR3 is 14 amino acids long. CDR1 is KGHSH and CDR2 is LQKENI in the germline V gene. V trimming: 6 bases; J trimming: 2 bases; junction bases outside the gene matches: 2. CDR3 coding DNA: TGTGCCAGCTCGGACAGGGGAGCTGGAAACACCATATATTTT. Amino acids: CASSDRGAGNTIYF.

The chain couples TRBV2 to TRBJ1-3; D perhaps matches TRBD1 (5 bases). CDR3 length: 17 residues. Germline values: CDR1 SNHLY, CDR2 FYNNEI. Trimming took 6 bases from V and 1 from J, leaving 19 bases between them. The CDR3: CASRETPQGLSGNTIYF. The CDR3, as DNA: TGTGCCAGCAGGGAAACCCCTCAGGGTCTATCTGGAAACACCATATATTTT. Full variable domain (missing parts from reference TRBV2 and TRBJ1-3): EPEVTQTPSHQVTQMGQEVILRCVPISNHLYFYWYRQILGQKVEFLVSFYNNEISEKSEIFDDQFSVERPDGSNFTLKIRSTKLEDSAMYFCASRETPQGLSGNTIYFGEGSWLTVV.

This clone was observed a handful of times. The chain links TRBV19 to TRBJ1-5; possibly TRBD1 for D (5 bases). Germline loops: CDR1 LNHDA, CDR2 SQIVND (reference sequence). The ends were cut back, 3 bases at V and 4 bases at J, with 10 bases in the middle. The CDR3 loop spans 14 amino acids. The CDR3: CASSIQRGNQPQHF. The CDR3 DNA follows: TGTGCCAGTAGTATCCAGCGGGGGAATCAGCCCCAGCATTTT.